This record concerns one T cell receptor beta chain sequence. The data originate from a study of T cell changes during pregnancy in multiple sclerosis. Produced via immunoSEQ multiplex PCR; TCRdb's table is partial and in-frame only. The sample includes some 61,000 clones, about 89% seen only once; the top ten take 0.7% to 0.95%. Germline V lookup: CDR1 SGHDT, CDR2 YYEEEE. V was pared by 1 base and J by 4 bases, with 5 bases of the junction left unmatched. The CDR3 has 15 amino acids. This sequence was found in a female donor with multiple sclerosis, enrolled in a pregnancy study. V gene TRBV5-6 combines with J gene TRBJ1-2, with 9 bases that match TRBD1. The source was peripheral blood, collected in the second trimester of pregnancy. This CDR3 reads CASSLWDRDTYGYTF. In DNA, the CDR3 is TGTGCCAGCAGCTTGTGGGACAGGGATACCTATGGCTACACCTTC.